This T cell receptor beta chain was sequenced in a study of OX40 agonist ivuxolimab in advanced cancers. Study information: At 0.01 to 10 mg/kg, ivuxolimab was administered intravenously to patients every 2 weeks. Hepatocellular carcinoma, melanoma, renal cell or head and neck cancer was diagnosed in the dose-escalation patients.

Generated by immunoSEQ multiplex PCR, the TCRdb table keeps only in-frame clones and is missing some. The data contain almost 70,000 clones, almost 90% of them singletons. About this clone: The antigen is not known.

Study outcomes and limitations: Average numbers of expanded clones were greater in CD8+ T cells than in CD4+.

The sample here was CD4+ or CD8+ T cells sorted from blood, taken in a trial of the OX40 agonist ivuxolimab. This clonotype originated in an adult with an advanced solid tumor such as melanoma, head and neck, liver or kidney cancer.

The CDR3 sequence is CASNRAQNEQYF. Written as DNA, the CDR3 is TGTGCCAGCAACAGGGCGCAAAACGAGCAGTACTTC. V is TRBV6-1 and J is TRBJ2-7, with D possibly TRBD1 on 6 matching bases. V shed 7 bases and J shed 5 bases, with 12 bases lying between them. The length of the CDR3 is 12 residues. The V gene's germline CDR1 is MNHNS and CDR2 SASEGT.